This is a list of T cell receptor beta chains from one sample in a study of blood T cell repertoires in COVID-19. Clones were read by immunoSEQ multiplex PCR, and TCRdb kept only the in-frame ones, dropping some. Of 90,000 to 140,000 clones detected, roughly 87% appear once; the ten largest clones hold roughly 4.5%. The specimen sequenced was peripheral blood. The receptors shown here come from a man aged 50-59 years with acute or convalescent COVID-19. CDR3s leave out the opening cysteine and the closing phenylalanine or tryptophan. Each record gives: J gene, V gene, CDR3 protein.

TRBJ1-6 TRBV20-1 SASMGLTGLSLH
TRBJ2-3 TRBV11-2 ASSLNPGGQTDTQY
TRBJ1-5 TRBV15 ATSRGRGAAGNQPQH
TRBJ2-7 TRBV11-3 ASSLVDFPPYEQY
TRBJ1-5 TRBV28 ASSPPLWQPQH
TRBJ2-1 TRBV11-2 ASSLELSREQF
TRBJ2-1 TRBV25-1 ASSDLTGAANEQF
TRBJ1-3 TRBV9 ASSAPRQGRRNTIY
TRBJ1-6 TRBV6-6 ASSPTGTGYSPLH
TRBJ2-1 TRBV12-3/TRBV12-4 ASGSGGRNEQF
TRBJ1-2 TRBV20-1 SAREGGAT
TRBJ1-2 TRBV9 ASSIHTTDHFYGYT
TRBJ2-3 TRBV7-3 ASSLGGIKSDTQY
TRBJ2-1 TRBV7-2 ASSSGTGSNEQF
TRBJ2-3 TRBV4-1 ASSRNRGQDTQY
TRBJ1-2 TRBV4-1 ASSQPIREAGYT
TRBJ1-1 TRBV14 ASSRMRWGVGAEAF
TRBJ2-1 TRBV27 ASRPSGVLNEQF
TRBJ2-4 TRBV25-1 ASSVTGGNIQY
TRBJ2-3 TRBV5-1 ASSLIQGYTDTQY
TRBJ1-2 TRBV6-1 ASRDRVEGYT
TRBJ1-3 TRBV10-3 AIRDLQGSGNTIY
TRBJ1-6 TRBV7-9 ASSARGPGGNSPLH
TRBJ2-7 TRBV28 ASRTPRVGGNEQY
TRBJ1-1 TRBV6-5 ASRWGGNTEAF